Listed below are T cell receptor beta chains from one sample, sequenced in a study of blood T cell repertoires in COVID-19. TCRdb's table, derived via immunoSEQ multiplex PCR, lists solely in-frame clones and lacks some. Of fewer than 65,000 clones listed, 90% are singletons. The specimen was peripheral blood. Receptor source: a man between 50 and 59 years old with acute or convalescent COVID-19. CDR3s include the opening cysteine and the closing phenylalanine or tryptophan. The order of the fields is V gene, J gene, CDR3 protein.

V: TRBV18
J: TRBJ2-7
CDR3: CASSPYPSDEQYF

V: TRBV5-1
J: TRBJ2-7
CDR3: CASSPGQGAGEQYF

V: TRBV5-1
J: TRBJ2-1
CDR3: CASSLERVYNEQFF

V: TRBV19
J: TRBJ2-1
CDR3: CASSTTFYNEQFF

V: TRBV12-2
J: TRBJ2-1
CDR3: CASRLAIRTSGRSPTSSYNEQFF

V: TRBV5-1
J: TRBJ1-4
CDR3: CASKSMGGTNEKLFF

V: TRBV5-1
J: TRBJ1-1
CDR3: CASSVGQGPTEAFF

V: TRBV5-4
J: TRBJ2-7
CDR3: CASSLAAGSGSPYEQYF

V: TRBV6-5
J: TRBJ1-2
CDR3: CASKTDRYYGYTF

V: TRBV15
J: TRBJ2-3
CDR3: CATSPREGVTDTQYF

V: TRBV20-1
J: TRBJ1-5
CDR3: CSASPEQGGAIRQPQHF

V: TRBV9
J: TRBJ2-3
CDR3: CASSFSGSGLRPDTQYF

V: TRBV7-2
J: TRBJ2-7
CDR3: CASSLALLAGYSSYEQYF

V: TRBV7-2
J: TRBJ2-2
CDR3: CASLDAGGPNTGELFF

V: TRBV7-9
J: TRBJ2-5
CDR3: CASSSGLAGVETQYF

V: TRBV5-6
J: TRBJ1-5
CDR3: CASSVNNQPQHF

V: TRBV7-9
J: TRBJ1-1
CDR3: CASSLGAYTEAFF

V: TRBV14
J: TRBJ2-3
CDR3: CASSQIPQGKDTQYF

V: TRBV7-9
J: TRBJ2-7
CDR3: CASSSLSRGTGEEQYF

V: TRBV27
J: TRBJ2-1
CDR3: CASRVGLAGEGEQFF

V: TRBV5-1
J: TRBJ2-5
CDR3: CASSRGQGRDFETQYF

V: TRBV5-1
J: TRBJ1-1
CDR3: CASSLQVGGTEAFF

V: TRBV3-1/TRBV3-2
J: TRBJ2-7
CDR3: CASSPQGPYEQYF

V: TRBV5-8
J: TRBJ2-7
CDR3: CASSLMAGAPYEQYF

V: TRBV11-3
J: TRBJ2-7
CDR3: CASSLTYEQYF

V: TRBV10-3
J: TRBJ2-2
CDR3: CAISVTSGMSGELFF

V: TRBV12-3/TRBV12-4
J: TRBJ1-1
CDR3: CASSLFTTEAFF

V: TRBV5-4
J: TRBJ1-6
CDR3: CASSLAGTGQSPLHF

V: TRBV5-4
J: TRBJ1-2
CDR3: CASSPGQPNYGYTF

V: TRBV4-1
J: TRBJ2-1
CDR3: CASSQPGQGGNEQFF

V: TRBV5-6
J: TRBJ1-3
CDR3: CASSLEQGAGNTIYF

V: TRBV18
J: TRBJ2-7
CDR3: CASSLLQGGNGYEQYF

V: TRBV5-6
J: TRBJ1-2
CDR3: CASMSRGNYGYTF

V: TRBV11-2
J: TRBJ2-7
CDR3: CASSPWEDEQYF

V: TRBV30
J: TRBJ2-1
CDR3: CAWTIRPGSYNEQFF

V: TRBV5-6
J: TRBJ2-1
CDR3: CASSSGGRRYEQFF

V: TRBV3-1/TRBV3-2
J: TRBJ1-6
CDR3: CASSQTVRGRSPLHF

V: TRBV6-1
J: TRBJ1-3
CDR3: CAEGAGNTIYF

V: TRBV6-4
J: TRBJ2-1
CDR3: CASSAAGRRGNEQFF

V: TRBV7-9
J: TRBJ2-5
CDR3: CASRPGQGFETQYF

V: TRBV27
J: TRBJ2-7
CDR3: CASSRDSSFSEQYF

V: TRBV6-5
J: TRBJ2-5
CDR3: CASSYSRTGWETQYF

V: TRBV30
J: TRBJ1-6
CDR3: CAWSAHGTGYSPLHF

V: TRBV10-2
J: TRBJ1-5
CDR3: CEGGASNSNQPQHF

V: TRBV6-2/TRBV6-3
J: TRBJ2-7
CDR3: CASSQVNSYEQYF

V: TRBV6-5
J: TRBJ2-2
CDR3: CASRYPGGATGELFF

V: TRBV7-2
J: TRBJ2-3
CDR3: CASSLVWASGIGDTQYF

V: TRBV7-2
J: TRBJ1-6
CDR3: CASSSHRGSPLHF

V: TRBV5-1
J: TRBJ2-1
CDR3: CASSLVLLAGDMFF

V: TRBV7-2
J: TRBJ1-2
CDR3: CASSLERTGVGYTF

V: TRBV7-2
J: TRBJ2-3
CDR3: CASSLRLAGGDTQYF

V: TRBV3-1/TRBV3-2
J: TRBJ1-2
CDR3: CASSQGFSGEYGYTF

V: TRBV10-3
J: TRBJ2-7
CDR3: CAISVGGPRPYEQYF

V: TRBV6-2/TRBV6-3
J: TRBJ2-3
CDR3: CASSGRAGLPPDTQYF

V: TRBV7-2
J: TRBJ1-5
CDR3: CASSLVAQGNQPQHF

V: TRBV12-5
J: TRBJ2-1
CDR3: CASAQQGGGINEQFF

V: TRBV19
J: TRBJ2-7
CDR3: CASGVRGRIFEQYF